This T cell receptor (beta chain) was sequenced in a study of cytomegalovirus exposure and HLA in healthy donors. Both 60 Vbeta primers and 13 Jbeta primers went into the PCR. Libraries were prepared by immunoSEQ multiplex PCR; TCRdb keeps only in-frame clonotypes and omits some of them. Of over 150,000 clones in the sample, 82% were seen once. To note about this clone: Its cognate antigen is unknown.

This CDR3 spans 16 amino acids. Germline assignment: CDR1 MNHNY and CDR2 SVGAGI (reference sequence). V was shortened by 2 bases and J by 3 bases, with 16 bases between the two germline ends. Study-wide points: HLA alleles were associated with 15,000 to 20,000 TCR beta sequences in a later analysis at 0.05 false discovery rate. Sequences of the TCR beta chain were said to predict the HLA-A and HLA-B alleles of most subjects accurately. Later analysis demonstrated an association between a missense DCLRE1C variant and TCR beta V- and J-gene trimming.

V gene TRBV6-6 combines with J gene TRBJ1-1, with D tentatively TRBD1 (5 bases). The sample consisted of PBMCs. This receptor was taken from a man aged 45 to 65 in good health and CMV-seropositive. The DNA for the CDR3 is TGTGCCAGCAGTTACCGCGGGGCGGGGGAGGACACTGAAGCTTTCTTT. It is translated as CASSYRGAGEDTEAFF.